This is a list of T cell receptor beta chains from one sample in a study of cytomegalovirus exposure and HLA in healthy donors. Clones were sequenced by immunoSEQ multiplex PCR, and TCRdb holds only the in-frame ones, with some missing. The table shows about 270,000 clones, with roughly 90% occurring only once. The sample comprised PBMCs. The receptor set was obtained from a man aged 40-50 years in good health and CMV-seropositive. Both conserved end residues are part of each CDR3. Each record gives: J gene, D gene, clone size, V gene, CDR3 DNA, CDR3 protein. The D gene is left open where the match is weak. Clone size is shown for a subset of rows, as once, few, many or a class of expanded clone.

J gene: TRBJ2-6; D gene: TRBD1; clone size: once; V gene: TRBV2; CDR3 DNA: TGTGCCAGCAGTCGGGACAGCAGCTCTGGGGCCAACGTCCTGACTTTC; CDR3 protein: CASSRDSSSGANVLTF
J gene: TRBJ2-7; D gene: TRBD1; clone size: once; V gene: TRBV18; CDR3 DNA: TGTGCCAGCTCACCTAGCGACAGGGACGAGCAGTACTTC; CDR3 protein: CASSPSDRDEQYF
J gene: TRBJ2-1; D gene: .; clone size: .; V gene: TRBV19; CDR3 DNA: TGTGCCAGTAGTCGCGGGTCCTACAATGAGCAGTTCTTC; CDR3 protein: CASSRGSYNEQFF
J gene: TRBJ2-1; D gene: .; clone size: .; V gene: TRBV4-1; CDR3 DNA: TGCGCCAGCAGCCAAGACCGGGGTTACAATGAGCAGTTCTTC; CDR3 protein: CASSQDRGYNEQFF
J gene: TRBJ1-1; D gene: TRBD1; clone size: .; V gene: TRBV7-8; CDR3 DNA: TGTGCCAGCAGCTTTTTATACCCGGGACAGGGGTGGGCTGAAGCTTTCTTT; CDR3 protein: CASSFLYPGQGWAEAFF
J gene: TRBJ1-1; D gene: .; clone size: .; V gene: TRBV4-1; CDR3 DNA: TGCGCCAGCAGCCAAATACTCAGGGGCTTTAACACTGAAGCTTTCTTT; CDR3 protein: CASSQILRGFNTEAFF
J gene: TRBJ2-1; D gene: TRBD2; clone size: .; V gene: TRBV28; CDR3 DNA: TGTGCCAGCCTTCCTGGGGGAGGGAGCTCCTACAATGAGCAGTTCTTC; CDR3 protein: CASLPGGGSSYNEQFF
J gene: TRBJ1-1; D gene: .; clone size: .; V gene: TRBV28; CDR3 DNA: TGTGCCAGCAGTTTGGGCAACCTCGGGGCTGAAGCTTTCTTT; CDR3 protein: CASSLGNLGAEAFF
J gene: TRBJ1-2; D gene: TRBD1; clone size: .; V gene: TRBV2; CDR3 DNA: TGTGCCAGCAGTCGGGACAGCTATGGCTACACCTTC; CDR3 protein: CASSRDSYGYTF
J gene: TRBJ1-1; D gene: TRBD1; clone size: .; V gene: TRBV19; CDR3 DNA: TGTGCCAGTAGTATGGGACAGCTGAACACTGAAGCTTTCTTT; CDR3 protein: CASSMGQLNTEAFF
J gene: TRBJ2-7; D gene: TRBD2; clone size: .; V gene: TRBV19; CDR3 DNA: TGTGCCAGTAGCTATAGCGGGATCAACGAGCAGTACTTC; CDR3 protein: CASSYSGINEQYF
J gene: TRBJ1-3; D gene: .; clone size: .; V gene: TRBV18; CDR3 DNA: TGTGCCACCCCCAAAGGAAACACCATATATTTT; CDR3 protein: CATPKGNTIYF
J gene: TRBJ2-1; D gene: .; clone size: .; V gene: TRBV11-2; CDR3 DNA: TGTGCCAGCAGCTTAGATCCAAGGAGCTCCTACAATGAGCAGTTCTTC; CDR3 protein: CASSLDPRSSYNEQFF
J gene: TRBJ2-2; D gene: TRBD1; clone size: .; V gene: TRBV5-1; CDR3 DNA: TGCGCCAGCAGCCTTGGAGGGACATGGGGGACAGGGAACACCGGGGAGCTGTTTTTT; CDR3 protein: CASSLGGTWGTGNTGELFF
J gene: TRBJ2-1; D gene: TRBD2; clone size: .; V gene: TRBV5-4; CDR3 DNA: TGTGCCAGCAGCTTGGGGCTACTAGCGACCAGCTCCTACAATGAGCAGTTCTTC; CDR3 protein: CASSLGLLATSSYNEQFF
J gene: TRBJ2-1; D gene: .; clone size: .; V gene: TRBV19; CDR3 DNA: TGTGCCAGTAGTATGGACGGACTTGGCAATGAGCAGTTCTTC; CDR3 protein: CASSMDGLGNEQFF
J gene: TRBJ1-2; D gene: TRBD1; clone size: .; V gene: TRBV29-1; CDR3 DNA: TGCAGCGTGGATTTCCGGGACAGGCGGGGCTACACCTTC; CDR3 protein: CSVDFRDRRGYTF
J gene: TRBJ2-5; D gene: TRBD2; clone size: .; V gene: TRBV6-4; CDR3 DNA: TGTGCCAGCAGTGAGGGGACTAGCGGCCAAGAGACCCAGTACTTC; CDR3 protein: CASSEGTSGQETQYF
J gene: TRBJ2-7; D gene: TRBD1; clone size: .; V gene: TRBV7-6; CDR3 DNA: TGTGCCAGCAGCTCTCGGACAGGGGCAGACGAGCAGTACTTC; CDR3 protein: CASSSRTGADEQYF
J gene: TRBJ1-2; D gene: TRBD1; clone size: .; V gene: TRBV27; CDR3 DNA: TGTGCCAGCAGTTTGGGACAGAACTATGGCTACACCTTC; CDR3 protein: CASSLGQNYGYTF
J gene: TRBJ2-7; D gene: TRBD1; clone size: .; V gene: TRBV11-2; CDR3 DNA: TGTGCCAGCAGGCAGCCGGGACAGGGGATCTACGAGCAGTACTTC; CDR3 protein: CASRQPGQGIYEQYF
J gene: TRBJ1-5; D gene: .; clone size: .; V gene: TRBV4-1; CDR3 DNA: TGCGCCAGCAGCCAAGCCGGACAGAGCAATCAGCCCCAGCATTTT; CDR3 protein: CASSQAGQSNQPQHF
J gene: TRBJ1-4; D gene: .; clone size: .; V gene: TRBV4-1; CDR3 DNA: TGCGCCAGCAGCCAAGATAGGCAGGGCGGTGAAAAACTGTTTTTT; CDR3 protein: CASSQDRQGGEKLFF
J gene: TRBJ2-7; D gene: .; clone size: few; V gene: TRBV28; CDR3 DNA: TGTGCCAGCAGTTCCAGACTCTACGAGCAGTACTTC; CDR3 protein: CASSSRLYEQYF
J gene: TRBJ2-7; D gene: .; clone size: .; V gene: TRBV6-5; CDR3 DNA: TGTGCCAGCAGTTATCAGGGGAATTACGAGCAGTACTTC; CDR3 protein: CASSYQGNYEQYF
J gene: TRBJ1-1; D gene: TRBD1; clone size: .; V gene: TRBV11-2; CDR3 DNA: TGTGCCAGCAGCTTACGGGACAGGGCATGGTTAGTGAACACTGAAGCTTTCTTT; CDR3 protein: CASSLRDRAWLVNTEAFF
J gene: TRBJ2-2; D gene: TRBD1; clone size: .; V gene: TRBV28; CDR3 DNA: TGTGCCAGCAGTTCTCCGGGACAGGCGAACACCGGGGAGCTGTTTTTT; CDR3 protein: CASSSPGQANTGELFF
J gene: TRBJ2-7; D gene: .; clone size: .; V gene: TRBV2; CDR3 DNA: TGTGCCAGCAGCCCGGTTTCCTACGAGCAGTACTTC; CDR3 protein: CASSPVSYEQYF
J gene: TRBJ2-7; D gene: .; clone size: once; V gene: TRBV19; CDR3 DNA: TGTGCCAGTAGTCCCGGGACGGGAGTGGACGAGCAGTACTTC; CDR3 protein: CASSPGTGVDEQYF
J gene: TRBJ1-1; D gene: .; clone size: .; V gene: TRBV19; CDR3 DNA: TGTGCCAGTACGCCTGGGGCAGGCACTGAAGCTTTCTTT; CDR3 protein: CASTPGAGTEAFF
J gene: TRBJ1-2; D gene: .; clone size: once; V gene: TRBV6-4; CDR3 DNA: TGTGCCAGCAGTGAATTCAGGGCAATTCCTAACTATGGCTACACCTTC; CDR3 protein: CASSEFRAIPNYGYTF
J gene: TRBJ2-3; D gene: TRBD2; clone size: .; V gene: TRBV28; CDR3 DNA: TGTGCCAGCACTTATCGAGCGGGAATGACAGATACGCAGTATTTT; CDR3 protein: CASTYRAGMTDTQYF
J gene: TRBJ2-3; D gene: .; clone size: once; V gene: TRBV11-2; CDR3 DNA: TGTGCCAGCAGCTTGACTACAGCTAGCACAGATACGCAGTATTTT; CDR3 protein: CASSLTTASTDTQYF
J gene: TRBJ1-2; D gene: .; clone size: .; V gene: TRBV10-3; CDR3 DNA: TGTGCCATCAGTGATTGGGGGCCTAACTATGGCTACACCTTC; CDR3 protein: CAISDWGPNYGYTF
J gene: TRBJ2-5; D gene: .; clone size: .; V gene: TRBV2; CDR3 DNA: TGTGCCAGCAGTGAGAACAGGGGGGGCCAAGAGACCCAGTACTTC; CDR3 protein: CASSENRGGQETQYF
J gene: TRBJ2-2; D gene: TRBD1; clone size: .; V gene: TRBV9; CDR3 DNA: TGTGCCAGCAGCGTGAGTAAGACAGGGATAAACACCGGGGAGCTGTTTTTT; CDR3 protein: CASSVSKTGINTGELFF
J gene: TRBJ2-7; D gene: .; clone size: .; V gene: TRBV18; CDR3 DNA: TGTGCCAGCTCACCACAGGGGTTTTCGGTAGCTTCCTTCTACGAGCAGTACTTC; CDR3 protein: CASSPQGFSVASFYEQYF
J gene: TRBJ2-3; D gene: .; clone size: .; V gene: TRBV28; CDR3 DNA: TGTGCCAGCATTGACAGTAACACAGATACGCAGTATTTT; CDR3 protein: CASIDSNTDTQYF
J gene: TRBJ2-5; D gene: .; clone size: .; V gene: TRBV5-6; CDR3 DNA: TGTGCCAGCAGCTTGGTCTCACAGCAAGAGACCCAGTACTTC; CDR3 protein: CASSLVSQQETQYF
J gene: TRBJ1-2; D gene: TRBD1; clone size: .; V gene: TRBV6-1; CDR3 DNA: TGTGCCAGCAGTGATGGACAGGGCGATATCTATGGCTACACCTTC; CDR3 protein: CASSDGQGDIYGYTF
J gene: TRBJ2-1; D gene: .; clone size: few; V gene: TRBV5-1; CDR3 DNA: TGCGCCAGCAGCTCAACAGGGCCCCACAATGAGCAGTTCTTC; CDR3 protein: CASSSTGPHNEQFF
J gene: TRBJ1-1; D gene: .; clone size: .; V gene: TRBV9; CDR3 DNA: TGTGCCAGCAGCGTACAGGGTCGGAACACTGAAGCTTTCTTT; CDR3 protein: CASSVQGRNTEAFF
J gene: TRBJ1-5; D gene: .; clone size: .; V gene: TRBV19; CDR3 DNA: TGTGCCAGTAGACTCGACAGAAATCAGCCCCAGCATTTT; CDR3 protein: CASRLDRNQPQHF
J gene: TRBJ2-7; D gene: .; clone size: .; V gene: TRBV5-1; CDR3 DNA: TGCGCCAGCAGCTTGGCCGATTGGGGGCACGAGCAGTACTTC; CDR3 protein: CASSLADWGHEQYF
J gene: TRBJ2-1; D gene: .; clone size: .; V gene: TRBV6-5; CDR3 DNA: TGTGCCAGCAGATCTCTAGCGAACTACAATGAGCAGTTCTTC; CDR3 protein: CASRSLANYNEQFF
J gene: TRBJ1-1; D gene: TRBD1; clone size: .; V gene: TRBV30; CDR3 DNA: TGTGCCTGGAGGGCGGACAGGGGGCGAACTGAAGCTTTCTTT; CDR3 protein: CAWRADRGRTEAFF
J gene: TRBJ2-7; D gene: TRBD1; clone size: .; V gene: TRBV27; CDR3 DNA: TGTGCCAGCAGTTGGGACAGTGGTGGCTACGAGCAGTACTTC; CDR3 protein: CASSWDSGGYEQYF
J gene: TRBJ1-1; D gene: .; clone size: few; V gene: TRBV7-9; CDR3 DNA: TGTTCCAGCAGCCTAGGGGGGGGGAACACTGAAGCTTTCTTT; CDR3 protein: CSSSLGGGNTEAFF
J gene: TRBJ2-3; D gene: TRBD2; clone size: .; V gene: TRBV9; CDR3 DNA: TGTGCCAGCAGCGCTATAGCGGGAGGGACAGATACGCAGTATTTT; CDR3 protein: CASSAIAGGTDTQYF
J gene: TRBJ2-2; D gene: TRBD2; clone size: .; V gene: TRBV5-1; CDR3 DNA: TGCGCCAGCAGCTTGGTGACTAGCGGGAGATATTTGGCCGGGGAGCTGTTTTTT; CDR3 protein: CASSLVTSGRYLAGELFF
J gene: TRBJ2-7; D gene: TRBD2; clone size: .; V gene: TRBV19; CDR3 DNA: TGTGCCAGTAGTACTCTACTAGCGGGCAGCTACGAGCAGTACTTC; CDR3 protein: CASSTLLAGSYEQYF
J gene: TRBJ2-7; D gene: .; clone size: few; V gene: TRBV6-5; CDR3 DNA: TGTGCCAGCAGATCGGGAGTCGGCGAGCAGTACTTC; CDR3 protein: CASRSGVGEQYF
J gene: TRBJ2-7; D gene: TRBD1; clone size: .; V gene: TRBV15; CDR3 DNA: TGTGCCACCAGCGAGGGCCAGGGGGCGGGTTACGAGCAGTACTTC; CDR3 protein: CATSEGQGAGYEQYF
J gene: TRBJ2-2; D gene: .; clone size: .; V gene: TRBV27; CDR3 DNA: TGTGCCAGCAGTTTCTTTTTCGCGAACACCGGGGAGCTGTTTTTT; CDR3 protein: CASSFFFANTGELFF